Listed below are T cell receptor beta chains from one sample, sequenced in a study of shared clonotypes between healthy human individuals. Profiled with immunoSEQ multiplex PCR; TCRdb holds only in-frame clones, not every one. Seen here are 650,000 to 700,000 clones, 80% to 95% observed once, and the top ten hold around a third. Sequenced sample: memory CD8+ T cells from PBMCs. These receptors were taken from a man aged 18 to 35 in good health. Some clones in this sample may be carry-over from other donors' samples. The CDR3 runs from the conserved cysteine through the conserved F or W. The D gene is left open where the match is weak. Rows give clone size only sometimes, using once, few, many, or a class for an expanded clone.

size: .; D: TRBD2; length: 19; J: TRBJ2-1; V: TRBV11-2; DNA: TGTGCCAGCAGCTTCCTCGGATCTAGCGGGATCCACTCCTACAATGAGCAGTTCTTC; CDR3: CASSFLGSSGIHSYNEQFF
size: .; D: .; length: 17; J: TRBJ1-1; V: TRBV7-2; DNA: TGTGCCAGCAGCTTATCAGCCAAACGGACAGTCGACACTGAAGCTTTCTTT; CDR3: CASSLSAKRTVDTEAFF
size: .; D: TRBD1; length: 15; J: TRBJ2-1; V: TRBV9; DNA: TGTGCCAGCAGCGTGGCAGGGGGCCCGACTCGTGAGCAGTTCTTC; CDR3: CASSVAGGPTREQFF
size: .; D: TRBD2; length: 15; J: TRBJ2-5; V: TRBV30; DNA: TGTGCCTGGAGTGAGTCCGCGGGAGAGGTAAAGACCCAGTACTTC; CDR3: CAWSESAGEVKTQYF
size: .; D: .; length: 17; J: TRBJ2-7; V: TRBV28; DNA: TGTGCCAGCAGTTTAAATCGTGTCATCAGCTCGACCTACGAGCAGTACTTC; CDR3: CASSLNRVISSTYEQYF
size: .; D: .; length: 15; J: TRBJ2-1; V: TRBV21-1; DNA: TGTGCCAGCCAGCTTCAACTAGCGGGAGGGGGGGAGCAGTTCTTC; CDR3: CASQLQLAGGGEQFF
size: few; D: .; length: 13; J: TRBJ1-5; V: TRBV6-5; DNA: TGTGCCAGCAGCCTGGGACAATTTCAGCCCCAGCATTTT; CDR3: CASSLGQFQPQHF
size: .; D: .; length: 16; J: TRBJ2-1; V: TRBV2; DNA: TGTGCCAGCTGCGGGGCCCCGGTCAGAAAATACAATGAGCAGTTCTTC; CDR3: CASCGAPVRKYNEQFF
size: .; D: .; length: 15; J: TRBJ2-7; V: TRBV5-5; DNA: TGTGCCAGCAGCTTTAGACAGGGACTTGCCTACGAGCAGTACTTC; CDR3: CASSFRQGLAYEQYF
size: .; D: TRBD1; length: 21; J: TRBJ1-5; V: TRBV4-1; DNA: TGCGCCAGCAGCCAAGATCTCGGGCTGGGACAGGGTCTTTATAGCAATCAGCCCCAGCATTTT; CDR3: CASSQDLGLGQGLYSNQPQHF
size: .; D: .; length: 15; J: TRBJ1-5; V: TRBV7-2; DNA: TGTGCCAGCGCAGCCCTGGGGGGGAGGGATCAGCCCCAGCATTTT; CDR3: CASAALGGRDQPQHF